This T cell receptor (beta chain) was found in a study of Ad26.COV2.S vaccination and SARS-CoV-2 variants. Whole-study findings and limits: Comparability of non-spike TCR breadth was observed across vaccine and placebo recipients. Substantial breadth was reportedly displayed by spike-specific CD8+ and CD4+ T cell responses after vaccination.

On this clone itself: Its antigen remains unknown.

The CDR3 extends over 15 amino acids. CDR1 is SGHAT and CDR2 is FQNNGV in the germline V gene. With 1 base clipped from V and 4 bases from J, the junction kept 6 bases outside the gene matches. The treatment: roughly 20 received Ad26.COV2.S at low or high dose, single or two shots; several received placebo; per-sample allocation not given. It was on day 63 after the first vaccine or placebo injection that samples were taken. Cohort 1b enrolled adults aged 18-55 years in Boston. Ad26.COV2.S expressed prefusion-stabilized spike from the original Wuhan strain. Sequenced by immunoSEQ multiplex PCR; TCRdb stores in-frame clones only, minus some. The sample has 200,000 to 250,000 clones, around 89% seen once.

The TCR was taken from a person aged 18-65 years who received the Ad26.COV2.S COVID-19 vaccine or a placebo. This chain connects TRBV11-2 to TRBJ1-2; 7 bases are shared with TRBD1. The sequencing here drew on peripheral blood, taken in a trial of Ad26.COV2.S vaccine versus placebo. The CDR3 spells CASSLGQGRGYGYTF. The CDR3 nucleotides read TGTGCCAGCAGCTTAGGACAGGGACGGGGCTATGGCTACACCTTC.